This T cell receptor (beta chain) was sequenced for a study of blood T cell repertoires in COVID-19. The table came from immunoSEQ multiplex PCR; TCRdb's copy has only in-frame clones and leaves some out. The data hold under 300,000 clones, with approximately 84% observed a single time. Sequenced sample: PBMCs or T cells enriched from blood (not recorded which). This clonotype was obtained from a man younger than 30 who had recovered from COVID-19.

The CDR3, as DNA: TGTGCCAGCAGCTTAGGGACTAGCGGCTACGAGCAGTACTTC. Its protein product is CASSLGTSGYEQYF. V and J are TRBV11-1 and TRBJ2-7; 10 positions agree with TRBD2. Unmatched junction bases numbered 0, after V lost 1 base and J lost 3 bases. From germline, CDR1 is SGHAT and CDR2 FQDESV (reference sequence). The length of the CDR3 is 14 residues.